The entry below describes one T cell receptor (beta chain). What it binds is unknown. Germline V lookup: CDR1 MGHRA, CDR2 YSYEKL. The CDR3 is made up of 15 amino acids. V shed 0 bases, J shed 3 bases, and the junction held 3 bases outside the gene matches. The data derive from a study of T cell responses to AZD1222 COVID-19 vaccine. This table comes from immunoSEQ multiplex PCR, and its TCRdb copy is limited to in-frame clones, with some not included. The sample contains some 91,000 clones, around nine tenths of which appear only once. Study-level findings and limits: Repertoires were obtained solely post-peak T cell response. Reports say nearly half of spike-specific TCRs go after unmutated variant regions. Spike-specific TCR breadth and depth were elevated following two AZD1222 doses. Donors in the cohort were predominantly white British and more often female, and clonal diversity was possibly underestimated.

This sequence joins TRBV4-1 and TRBJ1-1, with 8 bases aligning to TRBD1. The material sequenced was peripheral blood, taken on day 0 of AZD1222 vaccination. The source of this sequence is an adult in good health. CDR3 bases: TGCGCCAGCAGCCAAGAAGCCAGGGGGCACACTGAAGCTTTCTTT. This codes for CASSQEARGHTEAFF.